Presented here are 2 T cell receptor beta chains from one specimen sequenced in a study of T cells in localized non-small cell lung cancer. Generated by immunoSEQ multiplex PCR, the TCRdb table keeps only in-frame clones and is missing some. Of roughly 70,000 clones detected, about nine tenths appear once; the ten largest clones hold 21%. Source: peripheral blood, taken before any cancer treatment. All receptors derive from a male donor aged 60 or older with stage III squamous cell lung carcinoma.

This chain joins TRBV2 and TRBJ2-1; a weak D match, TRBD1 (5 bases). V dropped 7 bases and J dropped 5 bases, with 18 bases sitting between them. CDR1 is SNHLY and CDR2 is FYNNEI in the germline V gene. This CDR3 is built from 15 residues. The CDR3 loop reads CASTFATVADNEQFF. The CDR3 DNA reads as TGTGCCAGCACCTTCGCGACAGTGGCTGACAATGAGCAGTTCTTC.

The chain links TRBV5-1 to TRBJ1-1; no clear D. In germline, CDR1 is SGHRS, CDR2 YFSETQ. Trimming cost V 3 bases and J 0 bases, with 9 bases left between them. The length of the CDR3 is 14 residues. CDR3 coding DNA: TGCGCCAGCAGCTCCGAAGGACTGAACACTGAAGCTTTCTTT. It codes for CASSSEGLNTEAFF.